This T cell receptor beta chain originates from a study of blood T cell repertoires in COVID-19. At the level of the study: The study drew acute and convalescent COVID-19 samples from the United States, Italy and Spain. T cells, B-cell-depleted T cells, or PBMCs supplied cDNA or gDNA.

The germline V gene has CDR1 ENHRY and CDR2 SYGVKD. The CDR3 loop spans 14 amino acids. With 6 bases clipped from V and 8 bases from J, the junction kept 9 bases outside the gene matches. In the authors' methods: By means of reference gene primer amplification, nucleated cell counts were estimated. Sequencing was performed with immunoSEQ multiplex PCR; in TCRdb, only in-frame clones are kept and a portion is missing. The D gene and trimming were derived from the DNA, and the V and J assignments and clone size from that table. This table has 150,000 to 200,000 clones, roughly 93% appearing once. V usage is TRBV10-3 and J usage is TRBJ1-4, with 7 bases identical to TRBD1. The receptor was derived from a woman aged 50 to 60 with acute or convalescent COVID-19. The sample consisted of peripheral blood. This chain's CDR3 is CAIRSGGGKEKLFF. The CDR3 bases are TGTGCCATCAGGTCGGGAGGGGGCAAAGAAAAACTGTTTTTT.